This T cell receptor (beta chain) is drawn from a study of CD8 T cells in ankylosing spondylitis. With 3 bases removed from V and 10 bases from J, the gap between germline ends came to 9 bases. The length of the CDR3 is 11 residues. Germline lookup yields CDR1 LGHDT and CDR2 YNNKEL (reference sequence). TCRdb passed the 5' RACE reads through MiXCR, listing each CDR3 protein once. Among 200,000 or so distinct CDR3 sequences listed, roughly 18% were seen once. At least ten counts were recorded for this clonotype. The chain uses TRBV3-1 and TRBJ1-1; tentative D call: TRBD1 (5 bases). The sequence derives from a male donor aged 5 to 29 with ankylosing spondylitis or in good health (not recorded which). Specimen: blood, either unsorted or a sorted T cell fraction (not recorded which). CDR3 in DNA: TGTGCCAGCAGCCAGGGGGAGGGAGCTTTCTTT. Protein: CASSQGEGAFF.